These 30 T cell receptor beta chains share one sample of origin, sequenced in a study of blood T cell repertoires in COVID-19. Sequenced by immunoSEQ multiplex PCR; TCRdb stores in-frame clones only, minus some. Here the sample spans around 120,000 clones, nearly 90% being singletons. The source material was peripheral blood. These TCRs come from a woman aged 60 to 75 with COVID-19, enrolled during active disease.

This rearrangement joins TRBV6-5 to TRBJ1-5, with a possible D match to TRBD1 (6 bases). Germline V gives CDR1 MNHEY, CDR2 SVGAGI. Trimming stripped 6 bases from V and 1 base from J, with 13 bases between. CDR3 size: 15 residues. CDR3 sequence (DNA): TGTGCCAGCAGGGGGGCAGGGGTGAGCAATCAGCCCCAGCATTTT. Amino acid sequence: CASRGAGVSNQPQHF.

V gene TRBV13 combines with J gene TRBJ1-1, with TRBD1 matching 7 bases. V shed 5 bases, J shed 6 bases, and the junction held 9 bases outside the gene matches. The CDR3 totals 14 residues. From germline, CDR1 is PRHDT and CDR2 FYEKMQ (reference sequence). The CDR3, as DNA: TGTGCCAGCAGCCCTACGACAGGGCTAGCTGAAGCTTTCTTT. It yields the protein CASSPTTGLAEAFF.

The chain is built from TRBV6-2 or TRBV6-3 and TRBJ2-1, with D perhaps TRBD1 (5 bases). Germline assignment: CDR1 MNHEY and CDR2 SVGEGT. The V gene lost 2 bases and the J gene lost 1 base, with 15 bases spanning the gap. The CDR3 runs to 17 residues. CDR3 sequence: CASSYPSWGSSYNEQFF. The DNA for the CDR3 is TGTGCCAGCAGTTACCCCTCATGGGGCAGTTCCTACAATGAGCAGTTCTTC.

The V and J genes are TRBV30 and TRBJ1-3; TRBD1 aligns across 7 bases. Germline CDR1 reads GTSNPN; CDR2 reads SVGIG (reference sequence). Trimming took 5 bases from V and 4 from J; bases not matched to a gene: 11. The CDR3 covers 15 residues. The CDR3 region is CAWSPGGWEGNTIYF. The CDR3, as DNA: TGTGCCTGGTCCCCAGGGGGTTGGGAGGGAAACACCATATATTTT.

The chain carries TRBV5-6 and TRBJ1-4, with 9 positions matching TRBD1. This CDR3 has 15 residues. Trimming at V came to 3 bases and at J to 7 bases, leaving 7 bases not matched to a gene. Germline V gives CDR1 SGHDT, CDR2 YYEEEE. CDR3 sequence reads: CASSWIRDRAEKLFF. CDR3 nucleotides: TGTGCCAGCAGCTGGATCCGGGACAGGGCTGAAAAACTGTTTTTT.

CDR3 in DNA: TGTGCCAGCAGCGGGACAGGGGGCTCTGGAAACACCATATATTTT. Protein: CASSGTGGSGNTIYF. The genes are TRBV7-2 and TRBJ1-3; TRBD1 matches 11 bases. V dropped 5 bases and J dropped 0; count of bases not matched to a gene: 0. Germline CDR1 is SGHTA and CDR2 is FQGNSA. The CDR3 is 15 residues long. Variable domain in full (rest from reference TRBV7-2 and TRBJ1-3): GAGVSQSPSNKVTEKGKDVELRCDPISGHTALYWYRQSLGQGLEFLIYFQGNSAPDKSGLPSDRFSAERTGGSVSTLTIQRTQQEDSAVYLCASSGTGGSGNTIYFGEGSWLTVV.

The chain uses TRBV6-1 and TRBJ1-1, with 8 nucleotides matching TRBD1. The CDR3 loop spans 14 amino acids. The V gene's germline CDR1 is MNHNS and CDR2 SASEGT. The trim removed 3 bases at V and 4 bases at J, leaving 4 bases unmatched. CDR3 in DNA: TGTGCCAGCAGTGAGAGCAGGGGGCGCACTGAAGCTTTCTTT. Translated: CASSESRGRTEAFF.

The chain joins TRBV18 to TRBJ1-6; possibly TRBD1 for D (5 bases). The CDR3 sequence is 15 residues long. Germline V gives CDR1 KGHSH, CDR2 LQKENI. Trimming took 3 bases from V and 5 from J, leaving 11 bases between them. Here the CDR3 reads CASSPLAGDNSPLHF. The CDR3 DNA is TGTGCCAGCTCACCCCTGGCGGGGGATAATTCACCCCTCCACTTT.

This chain connects TRBV28 to TRBJ1-3; D possibly corresponds to TRBD1 (5 bases). This CDR3 region has 16 residues. CDR1 and CDR2 from the germline V gene are MDHEN and SYDVKM. The V and J ends lost 3 bases and 4 bases respectively, with 16 bases between them. The CDR3 DNA reads as TGTGCCAGCAGTTTGGGTCCGGGGGTGAGAGGAAACACCATATATTTT. As protein: CASSLGPGVRGNTIYF.

V usage is TRBV10-3 and J usage is TRBJ1-5; D not certain. CDR3 size: 13 residues. Germline CDR1 reads ENHRY; CDR2 reads SYGVKD. Trimming cost V 7 bases and J 4 bases, with 11 bases left between them. In nucleotides, the CDR3 is TGTGCCATCACCAAGGAGTTAAATCAGCCCCAGCATTTT. It translates to CAITKELNQPQHF.

The rearrangement links TRBV4-3 to TRBJ2-1; possible D gene TRBD1, 7 bases. Trimming removed 0 bases from V and 7 bases from J, with 19 bases in between. Germline CDR1 and CDR2: LGHNA and YSLEER. The CDR3 runs 17 residues. The CDR3 here is CASSQDSAAGGWNEQFF. CDR3 bases: TGCGCCAGCAGCCAAGATTCCGCGGCAGGGGGGTGGAATGAGCAGTTCTTC.

CDR3 DNA sequence: TGTGCCAGCTCACCACTTGGACAGACCGCGAACACCGGGGAGCTGTTTTTT. Translated: CASSPLGQTANTGELFF. The V call is TRBV18, the J call TRBJ2-2; tentatively, D is TRBD1 (6 bases). Germline V CDR1 and CDR2: KGHSH, LQKENI. This CDR3 has 17 residues. Trimming took off 1 base at V and 0 bases at J, with 12 bases between the two ends.

This chain links TRBV3-1 (or the pseudogene TRBV3-2) with TRBJ2-7; 8 nucleotides line up with TRBD2. The CDR3 spans 14 residues. In germline, CDR1 is LGHDT, CDR2 YNNKEL (reference sequence). V dropped 5 bases and J dropped 2; count of bases not matched to a gene: 5. CDR3 amino acids: CASSGTGGAYEQYF. The CDR3 DNA reads TGTGCCAGCAGCGGGACCGGGGGGGCCTACGAGCAGTACTTC.

CDR3 loop: CASSGDRGGTDTQYF. The DNA of the CDR3 is TGTGCCTCATCTGGGGACAGGGGAGGCACAGATACGCAGTATTTT. V and J are TRBV10-3 and TRBJ2-3; 10 bases are a match to TRBD1. The CDR3 totals 15 residues. V dropped 11 bases and J dropped 1; count of bases not matched to a gene: 9. Germline CDR1 ENHRY, CDR2 SYGVKD.

The chain has TRBV5-4 and TRBJ1-5; a possible D gene is TRBD1 (6 bases). Germline V gene data show CDR1 as SGHNT and CDR2 as YYREEE (reference sequence). The CDR3 contains 17 residues. Trimming pared 0 bases from V and 0 bases from J, leaving 13 bases between. CDR3 coding DNA: TGTGCCAGCAGCTTGGGAGGTGGACAGAATAGCAATCAGCCCCAGCATTTT. Its translation is CASSLGGGQNSNQPQHF.

The J gene is TRBJ1-1, the V gene TRBV19, with TRBD1 identical over 9 bases. With 7 bases clipped from V and 4 bases from J, the junction kept 16 bases outside the gene matches. Germline loops: CDR1 LNHDA, CDR2 SQIVND (reference sequence). The CDR3 length is 17 residues. This CDR3 reads CASTESDRGVFVTEAFF. Here the CDR3 DNA reads TGTGCCAGTACGGAGTCGGACAGGGGTGTATTCGTCACTGAAGCTTTCTTT.

The chain links TRBV11-3 to TRBJ2-3; a weak D match, TRBD1 (5 bases). V was trimmed by 2 bases and J by 6 bases, leaving 18 bases between them. Germline V gives CDR1 SGHNT, CDR2 YENEEA. CDR3 size: 16 residues. The CDR3 loop is CASSLSWVPPGDTQYF. The DNA of the CDR3 is TGTGCCAGCAGCTTATCGTGGGTACCCCCAGGGGATACGCAGTATTTT.

The chain joins TRBV6-5 to TRBJ2-7; tentatively, D is TRBD2 (6 bases). Germline assignment: CDR1 MNHEY and CDR2 SVGAGI. CDR3 length: 11 residues. Trimming stripped 6 bases from V and 4 bases from J, with 7 bases between. In DNA form, the CDR3 reads TGTGCCAGCAGCCGGGGGTACGAGCAGTACTTC. It translates to CASSRGYEQYF.

V is TRBV2 and J is TRBJ2-5; D unclear. V lost 3 bases, J lost 7 bases, and 9 bases lay in between. The germline V gene encodes CDR1 SNHLY and CDR2 FYNNEI. The CDR3 extends over 12 amino acids. The CDR3 reads CASSEVARTQYF. CDR3 nucleotide sequence: TGTGCCAGCAGTGAGGTGGCCCGGACCCAGTACTTC.

The chain employs TRBV4-3 and TRBJ1-4, with D possibly matching TRBD1 (6 bases). The CDR3 length is 17 residues. Between the trimmed V and J ends, which lost 2 bases and 4 bases, there was a span of 17 bases. Per the germline V gene, CDR1 is LGHNA and CDR2 is YSLEER. The CDR3 bases are TGCGCCAGCAGCCAATCCACCGGGGGGCAGGGTAATGAAAAACTGTTTTTT. Translation gives CASSQSTGGQGNEKLFF.

The chain combines TRBV20-1 with TRBJ1-1; D not certain. Germline V lookup: CDR1 DFQATT, CDR2 SNEGSKA (reference sequence). The ends were cut back, 3 bases at V and 11 bases at J, with 13 bases in the middle. This CDR3 has 11 amino acids. CDR3 coding DNA: TGCAGTGCTAGTACCGGAGAGAGGGCTTTCTTT. Translated, it gives CSASTGERAFF.

This clone was seen just once. The chain recombines TRBV3-1 (or the pseudogene TRBV3-2) with TRBJ2-6; 7 bases agree with TRBD1. V lost 1 base and J lost 0; bases outside the gene matches: 3. The CDR3 consists of 17 residues. Germline-derived CDR1 and CDR2 are LGHDT and YNNKEL (reference sequence). The CDR3 DNA follows: TGTGCCAGCAGCCAAGGGGACAGACTCTCTGGGGCCAACGTCCTGACTTTC. It specifies CASSQGDRLSGANVLTF.

The V and J genes are TRBV29-1 and TRBJ1-2; D is perhaps TRBD1 (5 bases). This CDR3 has 10 residues. V shed 1 base and J shed 14 bases, with 11 bases lying between them. Germline values: CDR1 SQVTM, CDR2 ANQGSEA. DNA for the CDR3: TGCAGCGTTGAAGCTATTGGGGCGACCTTC. Its translation: CSVEAIGATF.

The chain employs TRBV19 and TRBJ1-5, with 9 bases that match TRBD1. Germline lookup yields CDR1 LNHDA and CDR2 SQIVND (reference sequence). The CDR3 totals 15 residues. J lost 5 bases, V lost 5 bases, and 7 bases had no gene match. CDR3 region: CASSLDRGIHQPQHF. Here the CDR3 DNA reads TGTGCCAGTAGTCTGGACAGGGGAATTCATCAGCCCCAGCATTTT.

This chain links TRBV19 with TRBJ1-2; TRBD1 is a possible D gene (5 bases). CDR1 LNHDA and CDR2 SQIVND come from the germline V gene (reference sequence). The CDR3 totals 15 residues. V lost 1 base to trimming and J lost 3 bases, with 12 bases between them. CDR3 in amino acids: CASSIGGGADYGYTF. The CDR3, as DNA: TGTGCCAGTAGTATAGGTGGAGGGGCCGACTATGGCTACACCTTC. The full variable domain, rest sourced from reference TRBV19 and TRBJ1-2, is DGGITQSPKYLFRKEGQNVTLSCEQNLNHDAMYWYRQDPGQGLRLIYYSQIVNDFQKGDIAEGYSVSREKKESFPLTVTSAQKNPTAFYLCASSIGGGADYGYTFGSGTRLTVV.

The chain is built from TRBV2 and TRBJ2-3; 12 nucleotides agree with TRBD2. Per the germline V gene, CDR1 is SNHLY and CDR2 is FYNNEI. V gave up 3 bases and J gave up 7 bases; unmatched junction bases: 11. The length of the CDR3 is 17 residues. Here the CDR3 DNA reads TGTGCCAGCAGTGACCTTTCGACTAGCGGGGGTCGGAATACGCAGTATTTT. This encodes CASSDLSTSGGRNTQYF.

The chain carries TRBV7-9 and TRBJ1-2; D is perhaps TRBD1 (6 bases). V gave up 1 base and J gave up 6 bases, with 21 bases separating them. Germline loops: CDR1 SEHNR, CDR2 FQNEAQ (reference sequence). The length of the CDR3 is 17 residues. As DNA, the CDR3 is TGTGCCAGCAGCTTAGGGTCTTCAGGGGAGAGATGGCATGGCTACACCTTC. The encoded protein is CASSLGSSGERWHGYTF. The whole variable domain, filled in from reference TRBV7-9 and TRBJ1-2, reads DTGVSQNPRHKITKRGQNVTFRCDPISEHNRLYWYRQTLGQGPEFLTYFQNEAQLEKSRLLSDRFSAERPKGSFSTLEIQRTEQGDSAMYLCASSLGSSGERWHGYTFGSGTRLTVV.

The rearrangement uses TRBV7-9 and TRBJ2-2; 10 nucleotides agree with TRBD2. With 5 bases clipped from V and 7 bases from J, the junction kept 7 bases outside the gene matches. The CDR3 is made up of 15 amino acids. Germline values: CDR1 SEHNR, CDR2 FQNEAQ (reference sequence). CDR3 protein: CASSRGTSVGGELFF. CDR3 sequence (DNA): TGTGCCAGCAGCCGAGGGACTAGCGTCGGCGGGGAGCTGTTTTTT.

V usage is TRBV14 and J usage is TRBJ2-5; 11 bases agree with TRBD2. Losses at the gene ends were 4 bases for V and 4 bases for J; bases not matched to a gene: 11. CDR1 is SGHDN and CDR2 is FVKESK in the germline V gene. The CDR3 contains 17 residues. CDR3 sequence (DNA): TGTGCCAGCAGCCCCCTGAGAGGCCTAGCGGGGGGAGAGACCCAGTACTTC. Encoded protein: CASSPLRGLAGGETQYF.

V gene TRBV6-4 combines with J gene TRBJ2-3; 7 bases map to TRBD2. Germline V gene data show CDR1 as MRHNA and CDR2 as SNTAGT. The CDR3 is 13 residues long. Trimming took 6 bases from V and 5 from J; bases not matched to a gene: 5. The CDR3 DNA is TGTGCCAGCAGCCTAGCGGTTCTAGATACGCAGTATTTT. Translation: CASSLAVLDTQYF.